This is a list of T cell receptor beta chains from one sample in a study of T cells in Graves' hyperthyroidism and ophthalmopathy. A single record per CDR3 protein comes from TCRdb applying MiXCR to the multiplex PCR reads. The repertoire holds roughly 500,000 distinct CDR3 sequences, 46% seen once, with 15% to 20% in the top ten. The sample taken for sequencing was peripheral blood or thyroid tissue (not recorded which). All receptors derive from an adult woman with Graves' disease, either hyperthyroidism or ophthalmopathy (not recorded which). CDR3s include the opening cysteine and the closing phenylalanine or tryptophan. A D gene is named only where the DNA matches it firmly. Clone size is given for some rows only: seen once, a few or many times, or a class if the clone is expanded.

-	TRBV7-2	TRBJ1-4	-	CASSLGAGSFEKLFF	TGTGCCAGCAGCTTAGGGGCAGGGTCGTTTGAAAAACTGTTTTTT
-	TRBV10-3	TRBJ2-5	-	CTISAGETQYF	TGCACCATCAGTGCGGGAGAGACCCAGTACTTC
TRBD1	TRBV5-1	TRBJ1-2	-	CASSLGTGSQFNYGYTF	TGCGCCAGCAGCTTGGGGACAGGGAGCCAGTTTAACTATGGCTACACCTTC
-	TRBV28	TRBJ1-6	-	CASTKRGWNSPLHF	TGTGCCAGCACCAAAAGGGGTTGGAATTCACCCCTCCACTTT
TRBD1	TRBV29-1	TRBJ1-2	few	CSVVGGTGRIGYTF	TGCAGCGTTGTGGGAGGGACAGGGAGGATAGGCTACACCTTC
-	TRBV27	TRBJ2-5	-	CANSQDRVHETQYF	TGTGCCAACAGCCAAGACAGAGTGCACGAGACCCAGTACTTC
TRBD2	TRBV13	TRBJ2-7	many	CASSSRLAGAYEQYF	TGTGCCAGCAGCTCTAGACTAGCGGGAGCCTACGAGCAGTACTTC
TRBD2	TRBV10-2	TRBJ2-7	many	CARKLAPVSYEQYF	TGCGCCAGGAAACTAGCGCCCGTCTCCTACGAGCAGTACTTC
-	TRBV24-1	TRBJ1-5	many	CATGSGLHSNQPQHF	TGTGCCACCGGATCGGGACTGCATAGCAATCAGCCCCAGCATTTT
TRBD1	TRBV18	TRBJ1-3	-	CASSPPSPGGANTIYF	TGTGCCAGCTCACCACCGAGTCCAGGGGGCGCGAACACCATATATTTT
-	TRBV15	TRBJ2-5	-	CATSMPSQETQYF	TGTGCCACCAGCATGCCCTCCCAAGAGACCCAGTACTTC
TRBD2	TRBV6-5	TRBJ2-7	many	CASIGISGEYF	TGTGCCAGCATCGGTATAAGCGGGGAGTACTTC
-	TRBV29-1	TRBJ2-5	-	CSVTREFSLEETQYF	TGCAGCGTCACGAGGGAGTTTTCGTTGGAAGAGACCCAGTACTTC
-	TRBV15	TRBJ1-1	few	CATSTRQGLPEAFF	TGTGCCACCAGCACACGTCAGGGATTGCCTGAAGCTTTCTTT
TRBD1	TRBV20-1	TRBJ2-7	many	CRLDRGNEQYF	TGCAGGCTGGACAGGGGAAACGAGCAGTACTTC
TRBD1	TRBV19	TRBJ2-3	once	CASSIQGVTDTQYF	TGTGCCAGTAGTATCCAGGGGGTAACAGATACGCAGTATTTT
-	TRBV10-3	TRBJ1-1	few	CAISETMGYQAFF	TGTGCCATCAGTGAGACGATGGGGTATCAGGCTTTCTTT
-	TRBV25-1	TRBJ1-4	few	CASTGRTNEKLFF	TGTGCCAGCACGGGACGAACTAATGAAAAACTGTTTTTT
-	TRBV13	TRBJ1-1	many	CASSFRGVNTEAFF	TGTGCCAGCAGCTTCCGCGGGGTGAACACTGAAGCTTTCTTT
TRBD1	TRBV7-6	TRBJ1-6	-	CASSWDRVRSPLHF	TGTGCCAGCAGCTGGGACAGGGTTCGTTCACCCCTCCACTTT
-	TRBV15	TRBJ1-6	few	CATAGPDNSPLHF	TGTGCCACCGCCGGGCCGGATAATTCACCCCTCCACTTT
TRBD1	TRBV6-1	TRBJ1-1	many	CASSEWPGGTAFF	TGTGCCAGCAGTGAATGGCCAGGGGGAACAGCTTTCTTT
-	TRBV7-9	TRBJ1-5	many	CASSLGGEIQPQHF	TGTGCCAGCAGCTTAGGGGGGGAAATTCAGCCCCAGCATTTT
-	TRBV5-1	TRBJ2-7	-	CASSQDHGLEQYF	TGCGCCAGCAGCCAAGATCACGGGCTCGAGCAGTACTTC